This T cell receptor (beta chain) was sequenced during a study of cytomegalovirus exposure and HLA in healthy donors. This CDR3 comprises 15 residues. CDR1 and CDR2 (germline): MNHEY, SMNVEV (reference sequence). The ends lost 5 bases at V and 2 bases at J; junction bases unmatched: 5. Assay: immunoSEQ multiplex PCR; the TCRdb copy retains only in-frame clones and omits some. The sample includes 300,000 or so clones, nearly 90% of them seen just once. The chain links TRBV27 to TRBJ1-4; the match to TRBD1 covers 7 bases. The sequenced sample consisted of PBMCs. The sequence was collected from a man aged 25 to 40 in good health and CMV-seronegative. The DNA of the CDR3 is TGTGCCAGCAGTCTGACAGGGCTGACTAATGAAAAACTGTTTTTT. This codes for CASSLTGLTNEKLFF.